One and the same sample provided the 30 T cell receptor beta chains below, sequenced in a study of shared clonotypes between healthy human individuals. As defined, naive CD8 cells were CD45RO-negative and positively selected for CCR7, with terminally differentiated effector memory CD45RA+ cells excluded. Only in-frame clones appear in the TCRdb table, and some are missing; sequencing was by immunoSEQ multiplex PCR. The sample includes hundreds of thousands of clones, around 96% of them seen just once. Sequences were obtained from naive CD8+ T cells sorted from blood. The receptors originated from a woman aged 25 to 39 in good health.

This clone has a single count. This chain connects TRBV5-6 to TRBJ2-3; D is perhaps TRBD1 (5 bases). This CDR3 comprises 16 residues. From germline, CDR1 is SGHDT and CDR2 YYEEEE. V was clipped by 4 bases and J by 0 bases, with 15 bases between them. CDR3 nucleotides: TGTGCCAGCAGCCCAGGGATGTTGACGAGCACAGATACGCAGTATTTT. The encoded protein is CASSPGMLTSTDTQYF.

As to this clone: The sample holds other DNA sequences that translate to the same CDR3. The chain recombines TRBV5-1 with TRBJ2-7; D is unresolved. This CDR3 comprises 13 residues. Germline CDR1 reads SGHRS; CDR2 reads YFSETQ. V lost 0 bases to trimming and J lost 1 base, with 5 bases between them. The CDR3 spells CASSLGQSYEQYF. CDR3 in DNA: TGCGCCAGCAGCTTGGGGCAGTCCTACGAGCAGTACTTC.

The chain is built from TRBV6-5 and TRBJ1-1; D possibly corresponds to TRBD1 (6 bases). With 2 bases removed from V and 4 bases from J, the gap between germline ends came to 14 bases. CDR3 length: 15 amino acids. The germline gives CDR1 MNHEY, CDR2 SVGAGI. The CDR3 sequence: CASSYQGQGSTEAFF. Written as DNA, the CDR3 is TGTGCCAGCAGTTACCAGGGGCAGGGAAGCACTGAAGCTTTCTTT.

The rearrangement joins TRBV4-2 to TRBJ2-1; weak D call: TRBD1 (6 bases). CDR3 length: 15 amino acids. Trimming left V 2 bases short and J 0 bases short, with 8 bases between. CDR1 and CDR2 (germline): LGHNA, YNFKEQ. This chain's CDR3 is CASSQTGFSYNEQFF. The CDR3 nucleotides read TGTGCCAGCAGCCAAACAGGGTTCTCCTACAATGAGCAGTTCTTC.

The rearrangement joins TRBV27 to TRBJ2-1, with D tentatively TRBD2 (5 bases). V dropped 6 bases and J dropped 9 bases, with 18 bases sitting between them. CDR3 length: 14 residues. Germline lookup yields CDR1 MNHEY and CDR2 SMNVEV (reference sequence). The CDR3 DNA follows: TGTGCCAGCAGGACTACGGGTGGGCAAAGTGAGCAGTTCTTC. It is translated as CASRTTGGQSEQFF.

The chain joins TRBV9 to TRBJ2-2; TRBD1 agrees at 7 bases. This CDR3 region has 16 residues. Germline V gene data show CDR1 as SGDLS and CDR2 as YYNGEE. The trim removed 6 bases at V and 2 bases at J, leaving 10 bases unmatched. The DNA for the CDR3 is TGTGCCAGCACTAAGGGGGCCCCCTCAAACACCGGGGAGCTGTTTTTT. As protein: CASTKGAPSNTGELFF.

The chain joins TRBV4-2 to TRBJ2-7; TRBD2 might be the D (5 bases). CDR1 is LGHNA, CDR2 YNFKEQ, per germline. V was shortened by 2 bases and J by 2 bases, with 16 bases between the two germline ends. The CDR3 runs 16 residues. The CDR3 loop is CASSQHGGSDAYEQYF. CDR3 in DNA: TGTGCCAGCAGCCAACATGGTGGTAGCGATGCCTACGAGCAGTACTTC.

The chain employs TRBV20-1 and TRBJ1-2, with 7 bases aligning to TRBD1. The CDR3 consists of 11 residues. The trim removed 0 bases at V and 13 bases at J, leaving 5 bases unmatched. The germline V gene has CDR1 DFQATT and CDR2 SNEGSKA (reference sequence). CDR3 sequence: CSAREIQGCTF. The CDR3 region has the DNA TGCAGTGCTAGAGAAATACAGGGGTGCACCTTC.

V usage is TRBV27 and J usage is TRBJ1-1; no definite D call. This CDR3 is 14 amino acids long. Germline assignment: CDR1 MNHEY and CDR2 SMNVEV (reference sequence). Trimming left V 2 bases short and J 4 bases short, with 11 bases between. This CDR3 is CASSLVGRSTEAFF. Written as DNA, the CDR3 is TGTGCCAGCAGTTTAGTCGGACGAAGCACTGAAGCTTTCTTT.

This clone appeared once. This specimen includes other DNA sequences encoding the same CDR3. The rearrangement joins TRBV4-1 to TRBJ2-1; TRBD2 matches at 14 bases. V was pared by 1 base and J by 2 bases, with 1 base of the junction left unmatched. Germline lookup yields CDR1 MGHRA and CDR2 YSYEKL. This CDR3 region has 17 residues. CDR3 residues: CASSQGLAGGPYNEQFF. CDR3 DNA: TGCGCCAGCAGCCAAGGACTAGCGGGAGGGCCCTACAATGAGCAGTTCTTC.

This clone showed up just once. The chain joins TRBV4-1 to TRBJ2-7; a weak D match, TRBD1 (6 bases). Trimming shortened V by 3 bases and J by 2 bases, and 17 bases separated the two germline ends. CDR3 size: 16 residues. The germline V gene has CDR1 MGHRA and CDR2 YSYEKL. CDR3 DNA sequence: TGCGCCAGCAGCCATCTCCTCCCGGGACATACCTACGAGCAGTACTTC. This sequence encodes CASSHLLPGHTYEQYF.

The rearrangement joins TRBV27 to TRBJ1-5, with 7 bases matching TRBD1. Trimming removed 4 bases from V and 0 bases from J; junction bases left unmatched: 6. The germline V gene encodes CDR1 MNHEY and CDR2 SMNVEV (reference sequence). This CDR3 spans 16 amino acids. The CDR3 DNA follows: TGTGCCAGCAGTTCCGGGACAGCAGATAGCAATCAGCCCCAGCATTTT. Translated: CASSSGTADSNQPQHF.

This chain links TRBV28 with TRBJ2-7; the D is unclear. Trimming took off 5 bases at V and 3 bases at J, with 8 bases between the two ends. The CDR3 totals 12 residues. In germline, CDR1 is MDHEN, CDR2 SYDVKM. Here the CDR3 DNA reads TGTGCCAGCAGTGTTAGTATCTACGAGCAGTACTTC. The encoded protein is CASSVSIYEQYF.

The chain uses TRBV11-2 and TRBJ2-5, with a weak D call TRBD2 (5 bases). The CDR3 has 13 amino acids. Per the germline V gene, CDR1 is SGHAT and CDR2 is FQNNGV. Deletions cut 5 bases from V and 0 bases from J, with 7 bases between. CDR3 loop: CASSQEDQETQYF. In DNA, the CDR3 is TGTGCCAGCAGCCAGGAGGACCAAGAGACCCAGTACTTC.

The chain links TRBV2 to TRBJ2-7, with TRBD2 identical over 7 bases. The length of the CDR3 is 15 residues. The germline CDR1 and CDR2 sequences are SNHLY and FYNNEI. The V and J ends lost 3 bases and 2 bases, in that order; junction bases with no gene match: 7. The CDR3 sequence is CASSDRSGRPYEQYF. CDR3 DNA sequence: TGTGCCAGCAGTGACCGGTCCGGGAGGCCCTACGAGCAGTACTTC.

This clone has just a few counts. The chain recombines TRBV14 with TRBJ1-1, with D unresolved. V was clipped by 1 base and J by 4 bases, with 7 bases between them. This CDR3 comprises 13 residues. Germline lookup yields CDR1 SGHDN and CDR2 FVKESK. CDR3 sequence: CASSQGMGTEAFF. For the CDR3, the DNA is TGTGCCAGCAGCCAAGGTATGGGCACTGAAGCTTTCTTT.

The gene calls are TRBV4-1 and TRBJ1-6; the D is unclear. The CDR3 spans 15 residues. V was pared by 3 bases and J by 3 bases, with 9 bases between. CDR1 and CDR2 (germline): MGHRA, YSYEKL. As DNA, the CDR3 is TGCGCCAGCAGCCAGGCTGGGGACTATAATTCACCCCTCCACTTT. It yields the protein CASSQAGDYNSPLHF.

This sequence joins TRBV28 and TRBJ1-5; 7 bases line up with TRBD1. The CDR3 has 15 residues. V shed 5 bases, J shed 3 bases, and the junction held 7 bases outside the gene matches. Germline loops: CDR1 MDHEN, CDR2 SYDVKM. The CDR3 DNA reads TGTGCCAGCAGTACGCGGACAGGCCCCAATCAGCCCCAGCATTTT. Residues: CASSTRTGPNQPQHF.

This chain uses TRBV13 with TRBJ2-7; 9 bases are shared with TRBD1. J gave up 5 bases and V 0 bases, and 11 bases lay outside the gene matches. This CDR3 region has 17 residues. The germline CDR1 and CDR2 sequences are PRHDT and FYEKMQ (reference sequence). The CDR3 DNA sequence: TGTGCCAGCAGCTTAGGCCCCGGGACAGGGTTAGGGCACGAGCAGTACTTC. It yields the protein CASSLGPGTGLGHEQYF.

The chain combines TRBV13 with TRBJ2-2; TRBD2 matches 11 bases. This CDR3 has 15 amino acids. Germline V CDR1 and CDR2: PRHDT, FYEKMQ (reference sequence). Trimming removed 4 bases from V and 5 bases from J; junction bases left unmatched: 3. In DNA form, the CDR3 reads TGTGCCAGCAGCTCGGGACTAGCGGATACCGGGGAGCTGTTTTTT. This sequence encodes CASSSGLADTGELFF.

The chain uses TRBV28 and TRBJ2-7, with 9 bases lining up with TRBD1. CDR3 size: 14 residues. CDR1 is MDHEN and CDR2 is SYDVKM in the germline V gene. The V segment lost 8 bases and the J segment 7 bases; nucleotides outside the gene matches: 12. This chain's CDR3 is CASSLDRGISEQYF. CDR3 sequence (DNA): TGTGCCAGCTCCTTGGACAGGGGAATTAGTGAGCAGTACTTC.

The CDR3 loop reads CASSVRLDGDGELFF. DNA for the CDR3: TGTGCCAGCAGCGTAAGACTAGATGGCGACGGGGAGCTGTTTTTT. V is TRBV7-3 and J is TRBJ2-2; D is possibly TRBD2 (6 bases). This CDR3 has 15 residues. Between the trimmed V and J ends, which lost 5 bases and 7 bases, there was a span of 17 bases. From germline, CDR1 is SGHTA and CDR2 FQGTGA.

This clone was recorded once. The gene calls are TRBV2 and TRBJ2-1; 13 nucleotides match TRBD2. V lost 5 bases and J lost 7; bases outside the gene matches: 5. The CDR3 covers 15 residues. The V gene's germline CDR1 is SNHLY and CDR2 FYNNEI. CDR3 coding DNA: TGTGCCAGCAGTCCCACGACTAGCGGGAGGAATGAGCAGTTCTTC. Translation: CASSPTTSGRNEQFF.

As for this clone: The same CDR3 can be traced to other DNA sequences in this sample. The rearrangement uses TRBV28 and TRBJ2-7; D is uncertain. The CDR3 length is 13 residues. V was clipped by 3 bases and J by 4 bases, with 10 bases between them. Germline V gene sequence: CDR1 MDHEN, CDR2 SYDVKM. The CDR3 sequence: CASSFGVGYEQYF. For the CDR3, the DNA is TGTGCCAGCAGTTTTGGGGTTGGATACGAGCAGTACTTC.

This clone came up once. The V and J genes are TRBV28 and TRBJ2-7; 12 bases fit TRBD2. The trim removed 7 bases at V and 3 bases at J, leaving 7 bases unmatched. Germline loops: CDR1 MDHEN, CDR2 SYDVKM. CDR3 length: 15 residues. The CDR3 here is CASTLGLAGLYEQYF. CDR3 bases: TGTGCCAGCACCCTAGGACTAGCGGGACTCTACGAGCAGTACTTC.

The chain links TRBV5-6 to TRBJ1-1; a possible D gene is TRBD1 (5 bases). V lost 4 bases and J lost 7, with 17 bases in between. Germline CDR1 and CDR2: SGHDT and YYEEEE. This CDR3 is built from 14 residues. CDR3 region: CASSVNSRVGEAFF. The DNA for the CDR3 is TGTGCCAGCAGCGTAAATTCCAGGGTTGGTGAAGCTTTCTTT.

V gene TRBV19 combines with J gene TRBJ2-7; 12 nucleotides agree with TRBD2. Germline CDR1 and CDR2: LNHDA and SQIVND (reference sequence). CDR3 length equals 15 residues. J lost 3 bases, V lost 5 bases, and 5 bases had no gene match. CDR3 nucleotide sequence: TGTGCCAGTAGTCCCAGACTAGCGGGGGACTACGAGCAGTACTTC. Its translation: CASSPRLAGDYEQYF. The full variable domain, with the rest looked up from reference TRBV19 and TRBJ2-7, is DGGITQSPKYLFRKEGQNVTLSCEQNLNHDAMYWYRQDPGQGLRLIYYSQIVNDFQKGDIAEGYSVSREKKESFPLTVTSAQKNPTAFYLCASSPRLAGDYEQYFGPGTRLTVT.

This rearrangement joins TRBV7-9 to TRBJ2-5, with TRBD1 matching over 10 bases. Losses at the gene ends were 5 bases for V and 5 bases for J; bases not matched to a gene: 8. Germline V gene lookup returns CDR1 SEHNR and CDR2 FQNEAQ (reference sequence). The CDR3 is 15 amino acids. The CDR3 loop reads CASSIGQGVLETQYF. DNA of the CDR3: TGTGCCAGCAGCATAGGACAGGGGGTTTTGGAGACCCAGTACTTC.

The gene calls are TRBV28 and TRBJ2-1; D is unresolved. The germline V and J ends were trimmed by 4 bases and 6 bases, with 1 base remaining between them. The germline CDR1 and CDR2 sequences are MDHEN and SYDVKM. This CDR3 is 10 amino acids long. The CDR3 region has the DNA TGTGCCAGCAGTTCCAATGAGCAGTTCTTC. Translating it yields CASSSNEQFF.

This chain uses TRBV28 with TRBJ2-7; no clear D. This CDR3 is built from 12 residues. With 6 bases removed from V and 3 bases from J, the gap between germline ends came to 9 bases. Germline V gene data show CDR1 as MDHEN and CDR2 as SYDVKM. This CDR3 reads CASRDLGYEQYF. Written as DNA, the CDR3 is TGTGCCAGCAGGGACCTTGGCTACGAGCAGTACTTC.